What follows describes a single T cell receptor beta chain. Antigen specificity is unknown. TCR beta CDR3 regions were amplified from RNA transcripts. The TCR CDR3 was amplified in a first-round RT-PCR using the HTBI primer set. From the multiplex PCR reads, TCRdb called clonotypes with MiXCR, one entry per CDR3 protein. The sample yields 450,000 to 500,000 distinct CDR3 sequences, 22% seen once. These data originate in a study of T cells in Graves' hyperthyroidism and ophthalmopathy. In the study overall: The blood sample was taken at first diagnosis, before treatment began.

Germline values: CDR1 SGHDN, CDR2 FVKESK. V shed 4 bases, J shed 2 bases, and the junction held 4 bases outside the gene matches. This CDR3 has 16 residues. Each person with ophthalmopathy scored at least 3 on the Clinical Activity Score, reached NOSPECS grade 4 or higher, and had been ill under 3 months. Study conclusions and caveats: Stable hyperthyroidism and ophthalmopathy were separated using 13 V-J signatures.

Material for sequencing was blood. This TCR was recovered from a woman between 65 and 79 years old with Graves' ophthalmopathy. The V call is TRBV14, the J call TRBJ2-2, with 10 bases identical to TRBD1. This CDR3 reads CASSPRDRGNTGELFF. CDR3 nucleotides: TGTGCCAGCAGCCCCCGGGACAGGGGAAACACCGGGGAGCTGTTTTTT.